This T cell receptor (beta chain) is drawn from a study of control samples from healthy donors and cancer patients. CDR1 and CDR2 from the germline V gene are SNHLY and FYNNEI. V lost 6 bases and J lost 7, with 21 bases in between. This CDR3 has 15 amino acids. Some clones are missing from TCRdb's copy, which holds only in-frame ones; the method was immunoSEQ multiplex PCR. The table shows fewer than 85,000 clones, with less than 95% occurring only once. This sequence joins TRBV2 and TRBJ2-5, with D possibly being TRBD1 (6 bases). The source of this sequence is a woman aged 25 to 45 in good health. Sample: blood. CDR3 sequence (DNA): TGTGCCAGCAGGGGGGCGGCGGGCCCATCCGGGACCCAGTACTTC. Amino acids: CASRGAAGPSGTQYF.